The following is a T cell receptor (beta chain) sequence with its context. Around 28,000 T cell genomes (around 300 ng DNA) went into each PBMC replicate. Assay: immunoSEQ multiplex PCR; the TCRdb copy retains only in-frame clones and omits some. This sample carries hundreds of thousands of clones, about 80% of them seen once, and the ten largest clones take approximately 12%. The CDR3 spans 15 residues. The V and J ends lost 4 bases and 8 bases, in that order; junction bases with no gene match: 8. The germline CDR1 and CDR2 sequences are SGDLS and YYNGEE. These data come from a study of shared clonotypes between healthy human individuals.

The sequencing sample was made of PBMCs. The sequence was collected from a woman aged 40 to 50 in good health. Some clones in this sample may be carry-over from other donors' samples. The gene calls are TRBV9 and TRBJ1-4, with TRBD1 identical over 10 bases. For the CDR3, the DNA is TGTGCCAGCAGCCTATTGGGGACAGGGGAAGAAAAACTGTTTTTT. Protein: CASSLLGTGEEKLFF.